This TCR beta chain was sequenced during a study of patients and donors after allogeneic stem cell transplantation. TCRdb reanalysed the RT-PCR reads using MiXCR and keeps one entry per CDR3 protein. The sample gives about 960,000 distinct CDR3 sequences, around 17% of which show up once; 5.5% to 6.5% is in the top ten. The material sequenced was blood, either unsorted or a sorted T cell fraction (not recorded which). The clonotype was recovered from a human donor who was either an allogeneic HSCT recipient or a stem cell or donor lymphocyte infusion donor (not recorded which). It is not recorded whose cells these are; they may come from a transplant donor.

As DNA, the CDR3 is TGTGCCACCAGCAGAGGACCCGGGACTAGCATCGATGAGCAGTTCTTC. It codes for CATSRGPGTSIDEQFF. This rearrangement joins TRBV15 to TRBJ2-1, with TRBD2 matching over 9 bases. Germline V gene data show CDR1 as LNHNV and CDR2 as YYDKDF (reference sequence). Unmatched junction bases numbered 9, after V lost 1 base and J lost 8 bases. The CDR3 is 16 residues long.